This T cell receptor (beta chain) was documented in a study of T cell responses to AZD1222 COVID-19 vaccine. Study information: Pooling was applied to second doses at about 4 or about 12 weeks.

On this clone itself: Its specificity is unknown.

The CDR3 length is 16 residues. From germline, CDR1 is SNHLY and CDR2 FYNNEI. V dropped 4 bases and J dropped 5; count of bases not matched to a gene: 8. General study points: Unmutated variant regions are reportedly targeted by nearly half of spike-specific TCRs. An increase in Spike-specific TCR breadth and depth was observed after two AZD1222 doses. At study baseline, merely five or six AZD1222 recipients were seropositive.

Clones were read by immunoSEQ multiplex PCR, and TCRdb kept only the in-frame ones, dropping some. The sample includes about 150,000 clones, approximately 83% seen only once; the top ten take approximately 8%. The receptor was isolated from an adult in good health. The rearrangement uses TRBV2 and TRBJ2-2; 9 bases match TRBD2. The sample was peripheral blood, taken on day 0 of AZD1222 vaccination. CDR3 DNA: TGTGCCAGCAGTGTTGCGCGGGGGGGCCATACCGGGGAGCTGTTTTTT. This codes for CASSVARGGHTGELFF.